This T cell receptor beta chain was found in a study of blood T cells in healthy people across ages. A second PCR, run for about 6 to 12 cycles, used a sample-barcoded 5' primer plus a J-beta primer mix. MiXCR was run by TCRdb on the 5' RACE reads, yielding one entry per CDR3 protein. The repertoire holds roughly 1.9 million distinct CDR3 sequences, with approximately 40% as singletons. Sequenced material: blood. This TCR came from a human donor in good health.

DNA for the CDR3: TGCGCCAGCAGCCAACCCCGGACAATACGTGGCTACACCTTC. The encoded protein is CASSQPRTIRGYTF. J is TRBJ1-2 and V is TRBV4-1; maybe TRBD1 (5 bases). The ends were cut back, 2 bases at V and 7 bases at J, with 14 bases in the middle. CDR1 and CDR2 from the germline V gene are MGHRA and YSYEKL. This CDR3 region has 14 residues.